Following are 25 T cell receptor beta chains from one sample sequenced in a study of blood T cell repertoires in COVID-19. The table came from immunoSEQ multiplex PCR; TCRdb's copy has only in-frame clones and leaves some out. The sample shows 350,000 or so clones, about 90% of them seen only once. Sequencing was performed on PBMCs or T cells enriched from blood (not recorded which). Source of these receptors: a woman aged 25 to 39 who had recovered from COVID-19.

CDR3 protein: CASSLQGAKNTEAFF. CDR3 bases: TGCGCCAGCAGCTTGCAGGGGGCGAAAAACACTGAAGCTTTCTTT. The chain recombines TRBV5-1 with TRBJ1-1; 8 nucleotides align to TRBD1. Germline-derived CDR1 and CDR2 are SGHRS and YFSETQ. Germline trimming cut 1 base from V and 2 bases from J; bases unmatched to any gene: 4. CDR3 length equals 15 residues.

DNA for the CDR3: TGTGCCAGTAGTATATTCTCGGGGCGGATTACAGGGCGAAGTGAAAAACTGTTTTTT. This gives the protein CASSIFSGRITGRSEKLFF. The V and J genes are TRBV19 and TRBJ1-4, with D possibly being TRBD1 (6 bases). Germline assignment: CDR1 LNHDA and CDR2 SQIVND (reference sequence). There are 19 residues in the CDR3. The germline V and J ends were trimmed by 2 bases and 7 bases, with 26 bases remaining between them.

V usage is TRBV7-2 and J usage is TRBJ2-7; 12 bases are shared with TRBD2. This CDR3 is built from 15 residues. Looked up from germline, CDR1 is SGHTA and CDR2 is FQGNSA. With 2 bases clipped from V and 2 bases from J, the junction kept 1 base outside the gene matches. The CDR3 protein is CASSLRTSGAYEQYF. Here the CDR3 DNA reads TGTGCCAGCAGCTTAAGGACTAGCGGGGCCTACGAGCAGTACTTC.

The chain recombines TRBV28 with TRBJ2-1; D gene ambiguous. Trimming took off 1 base at V and 6 bases at J, with 19 bases between the two ends. The length of the CDR3 is 17 residues. CDR1 is MDHEN and CDR2 is SYDVKM in the germline V gene. CDR3 amino acids: CASSLLPPGQPANEQFF. The DNA for the CDR3 is TGTGCCAGCAGTTTATTACCCCCAGGCCAACCCGCCAATGAGCAGTTCTTC.

This chain joins TRBV11-2 and TRBJ2-7; D is perhaps TRBD2 (6 bases). The V gene lost 5 bases and the J gene lost 0 bases, with 8 bases spanning the gap. The V gene's germline CDR1 is SGHAT and CDR2 FQNNGV. This CDR3 has 13 residues. CDR3 amino acids: CASSRGISYEQYF. DNA for the CDR3: TGTGCCAGCAGCCGGGGGATCTCCTACGAGCAGTACTTC.

This chain links TRBV7-8 with TRBJ1-1; TRBD1 matches at 7 bases. CDR1 and CDR2 from the germline V gene are SGHVS and FQNEAQ. The V and J ends lost 0 bases and 11 bases, in that order; junction bases with no gene match: 6. CDR3 length: 13 amino acids. CDR3 nucleotides: TGTGCCAGCAGCTTAGCGACAGGGAACAACGCTTTCTTT. Its protein is CASSLATGNNAFF.

The chain recombines TRBV6-5 with TRBJ1-4, with 10 bases lining up with TRBD1. The CDR3 covers 14 residues. The V gene's germline CDR1 is MNHEY and CDR2 SVGAGI. After removal of 7 bases from V and 5 bases from J, the junction contained 4 bases not matched to a gene. CDR3 region: CASTRDRGNEKLFF. The CDR3 DNA reads as TGTGCCAGCACCAGGGACAGGGGCAATGAAAAACTGTTTTTT.

About this clone itself: The same CDR3 is also encoded by other DNA sequences in this sample. The rearrangement joins TRBV27 to TRBJ2-5; 8 nucleotides line up with TRBD2. V was pared by 3 bases and J by 3 bases, with 3 bases of the junction left unmatched. This CDR3 comprises 14 residues. CDR1 and CDR2 from the germline V gene are MNHEY and SMNVEV (reference sequence). CDR3 nucleotide sequence: TGTGCCAGCAGTTTTCGGGGGGGCGAAGAGACCCAGTACTTC. It specifies CASSFRGGEETQYF.

This clone was seen once. V is TRBV3-1 (or the pseudogene TRBV3-2) and J is TRBJ1-1; D gene ambiguous. V lost 4 bases to trimming and J lost 0 bases, with 12 bases between them. This CDR3 is 15 amino acids long. The V gene's germline CDR1 is LGHDT and CDR2 YNNKEL (reference sequence). The CDR3 region has the DNA TGTGCCAGCAGCCCCGAGGGTTTGGTGAACACTGAAGCTTTCTTT. It is translated as CASSPEGLVNTEAFF.

The rearrangement joins TRBV11-2 to TRBJ2-7; 9 bases match TRBD1. V lost 6 bases to trimming and J lost 6 bases; unmatched junction nucleotides: 9. The germline V gene encodes CDR1 SGHAT and CDR2 FQNNGV. The CDR3 has 14 amino acids. The CDR3 DNA reads TGTGCCAGCAGGAGGGACAGGGAGGCAGGCGAGCAGTACTTC. It yields the protein CASRRDREAGEQYF.

The sample holds one count of this clone. This chain joins TRBV6-1 and TRBJ1-1, with TRBD1 matching over 7 bases. CDR3 length: 14 amino acids. V dropped 3 bases and J dropped 0; count of bases not matched to a gene: 1. CDR1 is MNHNS, CDR2 SASEGT, per germline. CDR3 sequence reads: CASSEGTVNTEAFF. CDR3 coding DNA: TGTGCCAGCAGTGAGGGGACAGTGAACACTGAAGCTTTCTTT.

The chain combines TRBV11-2 with TRBJ2-7, with 8 bases identical to TRBD1. Germline V CDR1 and CDR2: SGHAT, FQNNGV. This CDR3 comprises 14 residues. V was clipped by 5 bases and J by 4 bases; unmatched bases: 7. For the CDR3, the DNA is TGTGCCAGCAGCCCGACAGGGGTCAGGTACGAGCAGTACTTC. Translation gives CASSPTGVRYEQYF.

The V gene is TRBV5-6, the J gene TRBJ1-1, with 7 nucleotides matching TRBD1. CDR1 is SGHDT, CDR2 YYEEEE, per germline. V shed 2 bases and J 3 bases; nucleotides not matched to a gene: 1. The CDR3 contains 13 residues. CDR3 nucleotides: TGTGCCAGCAGCTTAGACAGGGACACTGAAGCTTTCTTT. Protein product: CASSLDRDTEAFF. The whole variable domain, remainder taken from reference TRBV5-6 and TRBJ1-1, is DAGVTQSPTHLIKTRGQQVTLRCSPKSGHDTVSWYQQALGQGPQFIFQYYEEEERQRGNFPDRFSGHQFPNYSSELNVNALLLGDSALYLCASSLDRDTEAFFGQGTRLTVV.

This clone is a singleton in its sample. This chain uses TRBV28 with TRBJ2-3; 10 nucleotides agree with TRBD2. This CDR3 contains 16 residues. V gave up 4 bases and J gave up 5 bases; unmatched junction bases: 9. CDR1 and CDR2 (germline): MDHEN, SYDVKM. CDR3 DNA sequence: TGTGCCAGCAGTTCAAAGCGGGGGGGCCTAAAAGATACGCAGTATTTT. It encodes CASSSKRGGLKDTQYF.

CDR3 nucleotide sequence: TGTGCCAGCAGCAGAGGGACAGGGATCTATGGCTACACCTTC. Amino acid sequence: CASSRGTGIYGYTF. The V call is TRBV9, the J call TRBJ1-2; 9 nucleotides align to TRBD1. There are 14 residues in the CDR3. Germline V CDR1 and CDR2: SGDLS, YYNGEE. The V segment lost 4 bases and the J segment 4 bases; nucleotides outside the gene matches: 5.

The V call is TRBV7-2, the J call TRBJ2-2; TRBD2 might be the D (5 bases). Germline V gene data show CDR1 as SGHTA and CDR2 as FQGNSA. This CDR3 has 17 residues. V was trimmed by 1 base and J by 6 bases, leaving 18 bases between them. For the CDR3, the DNA is TGTGCCAGCAGCTTAGAGAGGGCAGAAAGCGTGTCCGGGGAGCTGTTTTTT. It encodes CASSLERAESVSGELFF.

The chain uses TRBV6-5 and TRBJ1-1; D is unclear. CDR1 and CDR2 from the germline V gene are MNHEY and SVGAGI. V was trimmed by 6 bases and J by 1 base, leaving 9 bases between them. The CDR3 has 13 residues. The CDR3 here is CASSQDWNTEAFF. CDR3 DNA: TGTGCCAGCAGCCAGGACTGGAACACTGAAGCTTTCTTT.

The rearrangement uses TRBV2 and TRBJ2-1, with 7 bases that match TRBD1. This CDR3 is built from 13 residues. CDR1 and CDR2 from the germline V gene are SNHLY and FYNNEI. The junction had 8 bases not matched to a gene; V was cut back by 7 bases and J by 8 bases. CDR3 sequence: CASMAGGTDEQFF. The CDR3, as DNA: TGTGCCAGCATGGCAGGGGGTACGGATGAGCAGTTCTTC.

V and J are TRBV19 and TRBJ2-1; possibly TRBD1 for D (5 bases). Trimming shortened V by 5 bases and J by 10 bases, and 15 bases separated the two germline ends. The CDR3 consists of 13 residues. Germline-derived CDR1 and CDR2 are LNHDA and SQIVND (reference sequence). CDR3 DNA sequence: TGTGCCAGTAGTCCGCGACAGTACTCCGAGCAGTTCTTC. This gives the protein CASSPRQYSEQFF.

The gene calls are TRBV27 and TRBJ2-3; 8 bases align to TRBD1. The CDR3 length is 17 residues. V dropped 5 bases and J dropped 1; count of bases not matched to a gene: 11. Germline CDR1 is MNHEY and CDR2 is SMNVEV (reference sequence). The chain's CDR3 is CASSIRTGPGGTDTQYF. The CDR3 DNA reads TGTGCCAGCAGTATACGGACAGGGCCGGGGGGCACAGATACGCAGTATTTT.

This chain links TRBV28 with TRBJ2-3; TRBD1 matches 10 bases. The V gene's germline CDR1 is MDHEN and CDR2 SYDVKM. The CDR3 loop spans 15 amino acids. The V and J ends lost 5 bases and 3 bases, in that order; junction bases with no gene match: 5. The chain's CDR3 is CASSRDRGQTDTQYF. For the CDR3, the DNA is TGTGCCAGCAGTAGAGACAGGGGGCAAACAGATACGCAGTATTTT.

The chain joins TRBV5-1 to TRBJ1-1; a possible D gene is TRBD1 (6 bases). The ends were cut back, 4 bases at V and 6 bases at J, with 16 bases in the middle. The V gene's germline CDR1 is SGHRS and CDR2 YFSETQ. There are 14 residues in the CDR3. The DNA for the CDR3 is TGCGCCAGCAGCACAGGGTCCGGTACGTCTGAAGCTTTCTTT. It translates to CASSTGSGTSEAFF.

The rearrangement uses TRBV10-3 and TRBJ2-1; 8 positions match TRBD2. Germline V lookup: CDR1 ENHRY, CDR2 SYGVKD. The CDR3 has 17 amino acids. V gave up 0 bases and J gave up 4 bases; unmatched junction bases: 8. DNA of the CDR3: TGTGCCATCAGTGAGTCGACTCGAGCGGGGGTATACAATGAGCAGTTCTTC. Encoded protein: CAISESTRAGVYNEQFF.

The genes are TRBV30 and TRBJ1-2; 7 bases fit TRBD1. CDR3 length equals 15 residues. Germline CDR1 reads GTSNPN; CDR2 reads SVGIG (reference sequence). V lost 4 bases and J lost 2; bases outside the gene matches: 10. CDR3 region: CAWTLSGTVNYGYTF. The DNA for the CDR3 is TGTGCCTGGACCCTCTCGGGGACAGTGAACTATGGCTACACCTTC.

This clone was counted a few times. The CDR3 DNA follows: TGTGCCAGCAGCCTGGGACAGTGGTACGAGCAGTACTTC. Its translation: CASSLGQWYEQYF. This sequence joins TRBV14 and TRBJ2-7, with 7 nucleotides matching TRBD1. Trimming removed 4 bases from V and 4 bases from J; junction bases left unmatched: 4. The CDR3 spans 13 residues. Germline values: CDR1 SGHDN, CDR2 FVKESK.